This record concerns one TCR beta chain sequence. The data stem from a study of blood T cell repertoires in COVID-19. On the study more broadly: From the United States, Italy and Spain came samples of acute and convalescent COVID-19.

The germline V gene has CDR1 GTSNPN and CDR2 SVGIG (reference sequence). The CDR3 runs to 15 residues. J lost 3 bases, V lost 2 bases, and 4 bases had no gene match. Per the original data handling: Amplification of reference gene primers provided the estimated nucleated cell counts. TCRdb keeps only in-frame clones here, not all; method: immunoSEQ multiplex PCR. V and J calls plus clone size are reproduced from that table; the DNA served to infer D and trimming. The sample consists of under 250,000 clones, 80% of them appearing once. The receptor was isolated from a woman aged 70-85 years with acute or convalescent COVID-19. Sequenced sample: peripheral blood. The chain links TRBV30 to TRBJ2-3, with 11 bases aligning to TRBD1. CDR3 loop: CAWSTGQGATDTQYF. Here the CDR3 DNA reads TGTGCCTGGAGTACTGGACAGGGGGCTACAGATACGCAGTATTTT.